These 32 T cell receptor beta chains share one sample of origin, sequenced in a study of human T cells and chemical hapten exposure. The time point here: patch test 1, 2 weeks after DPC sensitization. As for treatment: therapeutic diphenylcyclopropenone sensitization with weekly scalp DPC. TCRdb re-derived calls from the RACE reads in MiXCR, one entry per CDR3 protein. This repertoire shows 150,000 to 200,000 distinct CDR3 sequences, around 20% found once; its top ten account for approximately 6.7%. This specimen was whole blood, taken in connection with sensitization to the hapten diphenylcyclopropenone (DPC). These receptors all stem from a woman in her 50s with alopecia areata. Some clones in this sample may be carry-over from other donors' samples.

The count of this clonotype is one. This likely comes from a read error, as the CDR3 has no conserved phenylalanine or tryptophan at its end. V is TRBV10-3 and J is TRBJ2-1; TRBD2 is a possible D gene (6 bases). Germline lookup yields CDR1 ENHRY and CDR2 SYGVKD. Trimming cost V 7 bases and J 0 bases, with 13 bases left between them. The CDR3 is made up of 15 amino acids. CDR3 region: CAITRGGSSYNEQFL. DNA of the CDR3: TGTGCCATCACGCGGGGTGGGAGCTCCTACAATGAGCAGTTCCTC.

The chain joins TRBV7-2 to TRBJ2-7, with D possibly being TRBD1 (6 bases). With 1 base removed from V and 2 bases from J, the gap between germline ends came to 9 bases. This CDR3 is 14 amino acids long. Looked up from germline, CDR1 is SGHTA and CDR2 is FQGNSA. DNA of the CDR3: TGTGCCAGCAGCTTAGTTGGGGGCCCCTACGAGCAGTACTTC. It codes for CASSLVGGPYEQYF.

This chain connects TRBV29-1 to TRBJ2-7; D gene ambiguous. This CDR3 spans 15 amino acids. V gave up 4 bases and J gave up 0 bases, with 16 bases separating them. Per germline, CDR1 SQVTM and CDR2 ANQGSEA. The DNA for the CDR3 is TGCAGCGTTGTGGACCTGGCAGGCATCTCCTACGAGCAGTACTTC. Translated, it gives CSVVDLAGISYEQYF.

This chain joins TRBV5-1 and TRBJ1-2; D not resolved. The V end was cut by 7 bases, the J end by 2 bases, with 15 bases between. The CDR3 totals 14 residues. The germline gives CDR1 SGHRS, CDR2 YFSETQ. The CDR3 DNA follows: TGCGCCAGCTCGGAACTGACACAGAACTATGGCTACACCTTC. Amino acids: CASSELTQNYGYTF.

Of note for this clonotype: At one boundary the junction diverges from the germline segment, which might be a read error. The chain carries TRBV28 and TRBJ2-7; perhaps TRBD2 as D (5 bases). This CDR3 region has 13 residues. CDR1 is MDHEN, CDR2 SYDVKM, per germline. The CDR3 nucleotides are TGTACCAGCACCCCCCCGGGATACTACGAGCAGTACTTC. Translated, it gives CTSTPPGYYEQYF.

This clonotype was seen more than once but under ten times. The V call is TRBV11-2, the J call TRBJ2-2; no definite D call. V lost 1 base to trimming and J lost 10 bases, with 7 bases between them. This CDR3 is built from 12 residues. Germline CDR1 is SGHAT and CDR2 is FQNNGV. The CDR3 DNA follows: TGTGCCAGCAGCTTAGTCTATGAGGAGCTGTTTTTT. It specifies CASSLVYEELFF.

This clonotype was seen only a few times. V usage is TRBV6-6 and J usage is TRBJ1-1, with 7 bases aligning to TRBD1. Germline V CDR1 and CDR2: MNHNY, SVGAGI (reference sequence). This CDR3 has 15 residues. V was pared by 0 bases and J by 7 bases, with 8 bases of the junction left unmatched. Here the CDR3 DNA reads TGTGCCAGCAGTTACTCGATACAGGGGTTCAGTGAAGCTTTCTTT. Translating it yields CASSYSIQGFSEAFF.

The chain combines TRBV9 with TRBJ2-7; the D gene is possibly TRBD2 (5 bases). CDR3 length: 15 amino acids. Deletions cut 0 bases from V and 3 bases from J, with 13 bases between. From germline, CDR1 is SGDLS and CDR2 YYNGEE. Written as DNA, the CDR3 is TGTGCCAGCAGCGTAGCGGGAACCTCGGACTACGAGCAGTACTTC. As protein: CASSVAGTSDYEQYF.

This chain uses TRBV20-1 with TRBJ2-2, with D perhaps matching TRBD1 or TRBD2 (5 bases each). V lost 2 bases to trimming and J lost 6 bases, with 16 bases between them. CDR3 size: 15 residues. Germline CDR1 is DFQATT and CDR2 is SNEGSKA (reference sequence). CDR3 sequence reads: CSARSAPRGAGELFF. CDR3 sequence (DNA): TGCAGTGCTAGATCAGCCCCTAGAGGGGCCGGGGAGCTGTTTTTT.

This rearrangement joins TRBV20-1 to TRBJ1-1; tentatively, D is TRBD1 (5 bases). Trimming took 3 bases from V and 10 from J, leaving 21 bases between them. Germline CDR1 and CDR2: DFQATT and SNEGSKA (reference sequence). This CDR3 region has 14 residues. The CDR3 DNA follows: TGCAGTGCTAGCAGTCCCGGGACCGCTGGGGGAGCTTTCTTT. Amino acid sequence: CSASSPGTAGGAFF.

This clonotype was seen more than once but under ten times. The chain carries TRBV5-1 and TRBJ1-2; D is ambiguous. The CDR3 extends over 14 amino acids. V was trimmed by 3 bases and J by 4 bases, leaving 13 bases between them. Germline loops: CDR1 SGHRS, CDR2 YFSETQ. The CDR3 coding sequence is TGCGCCAGCAGCTCGGATGGCAGGAGCTATGGCTACACCTTC. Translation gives CASSSDGRSYGYTF.

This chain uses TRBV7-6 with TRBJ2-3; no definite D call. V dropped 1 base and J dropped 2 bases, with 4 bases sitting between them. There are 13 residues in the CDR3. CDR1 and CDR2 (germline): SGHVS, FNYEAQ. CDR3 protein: CASSLVITDTQYF. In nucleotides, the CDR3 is TGTGCCAGCAGCTTAGTTATCACAGATACGCAGTATTTT.

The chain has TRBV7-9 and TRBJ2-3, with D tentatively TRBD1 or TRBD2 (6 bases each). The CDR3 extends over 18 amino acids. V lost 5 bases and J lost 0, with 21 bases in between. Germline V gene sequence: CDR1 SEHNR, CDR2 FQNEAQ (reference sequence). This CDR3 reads CASSPNLKGGDSTDTQYF. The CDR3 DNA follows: TGTGCCAGCAGCCCAAATCTAAAGGGGGGCGATAGCACAGATACGCAGTATTTT.

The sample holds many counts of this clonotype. The chain's CDR3 is CASSQVYNTGELFF. CDR3 sequence (DNA): TGTGCCAGCAGCCAAGTCTACAACACCGGGGAGCTGTTTTTT. This chain links TRBV3-1 with TRBJ2-2; D is unclear. This CDR3 region has 14 residues. Trimming shortened V by 1 base and J by 2 bases, and 5 bases separated the two germline ends. Germline V gene data show CDR1 as LGHDT and CDR2 as YNNKEL (reference sequence).

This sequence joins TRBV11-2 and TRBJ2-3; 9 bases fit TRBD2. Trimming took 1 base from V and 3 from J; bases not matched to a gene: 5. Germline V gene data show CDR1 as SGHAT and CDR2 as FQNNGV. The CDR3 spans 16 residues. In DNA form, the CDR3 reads TGTGCCAGCAGCTTAGGAGGCGGGAGGGCGACAGATACGCAGTATTTT. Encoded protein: CASSLGGGRATDTQYF.

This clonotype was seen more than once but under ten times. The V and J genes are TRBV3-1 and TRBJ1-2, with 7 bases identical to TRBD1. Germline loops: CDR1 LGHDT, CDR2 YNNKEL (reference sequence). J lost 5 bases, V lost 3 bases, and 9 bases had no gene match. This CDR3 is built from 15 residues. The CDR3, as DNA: TGTGCCAGCAGCCAGGAAATGGACAGGAGATATGGCTACACCTTC. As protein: CASSQEMDRRYGYTF. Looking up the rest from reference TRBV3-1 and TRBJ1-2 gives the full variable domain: DTAVSQTPKYLVTQMGNDKSIKCEQNLGHDTMYWYKQDSKKFLKIMFSYNNKELIINETVPNRFSPKSPDKAHLNLHINSLELGDSAVYFCASSQEMDRRYGYTFGSGTRLTVV.

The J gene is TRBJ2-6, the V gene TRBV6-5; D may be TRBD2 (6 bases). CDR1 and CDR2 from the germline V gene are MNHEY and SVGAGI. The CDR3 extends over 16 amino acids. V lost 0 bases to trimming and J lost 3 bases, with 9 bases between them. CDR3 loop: CASSYSWRVGANVLTF. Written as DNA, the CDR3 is TGTGCCAGCAGTTACTCGTGGAGGGTTGGGGCCAACGTCCTGACTTTC.

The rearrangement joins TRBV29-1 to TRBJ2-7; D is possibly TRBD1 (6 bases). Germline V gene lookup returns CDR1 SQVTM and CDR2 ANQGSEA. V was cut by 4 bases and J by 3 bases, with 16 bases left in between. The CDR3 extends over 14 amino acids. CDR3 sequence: CSVGPGHGIYEQYF. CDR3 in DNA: TGCAGCGTTGGTCCGGGACACGGAATCTACGAGCAGTACTTC.

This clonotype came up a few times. CDR3 sequence: CASSLTTGLAGEGQFF. In DNA form, the CDR3 reads TGTGCCAGCTCACTGACTACCGGACTAGCGGGAGAAGGGCAGTTCTTC. The J gene is TRBJ2-1, the V gene TRBV18; TRBD2 aligns across 13 bases. CDR1 KGHSH and CDR2 LQKENI come from the germline V gene. V lost 4 bases, J lost 12 bases, and 12 bases stayed unmatched. CDR3 size: 16 residues.

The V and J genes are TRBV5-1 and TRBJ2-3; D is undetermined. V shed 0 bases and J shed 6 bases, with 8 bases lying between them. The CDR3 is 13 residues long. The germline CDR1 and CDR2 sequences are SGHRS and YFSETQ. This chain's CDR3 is CASSLEALDTQYF. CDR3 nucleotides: TGCGCCAGCAGCTTGGAGGCCCTCGATACGCAGTATTTT.

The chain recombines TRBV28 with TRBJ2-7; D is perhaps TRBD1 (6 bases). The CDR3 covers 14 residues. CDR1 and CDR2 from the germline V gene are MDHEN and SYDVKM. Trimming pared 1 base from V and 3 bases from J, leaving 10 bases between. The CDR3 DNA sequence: TGTGCCAGCAGTTTATTGGGGGCGGGCTACGAGCAGTACTTC. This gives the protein CASSLLGAGYEQYF.

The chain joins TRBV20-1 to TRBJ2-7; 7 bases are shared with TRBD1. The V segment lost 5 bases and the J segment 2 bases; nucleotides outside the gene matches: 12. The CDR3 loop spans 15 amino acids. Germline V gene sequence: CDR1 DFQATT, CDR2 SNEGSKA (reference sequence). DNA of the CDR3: TGCAGTGCTTCAGCACAGGGGTTCGGGCCCTACGAGCAGTACTTC. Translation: CSASAQGFGPYEQYF.

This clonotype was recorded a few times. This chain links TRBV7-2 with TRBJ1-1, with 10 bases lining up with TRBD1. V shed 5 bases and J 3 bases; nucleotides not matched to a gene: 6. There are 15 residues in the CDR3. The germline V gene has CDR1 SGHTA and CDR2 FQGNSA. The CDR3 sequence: CASSLDRGQDTEAFF. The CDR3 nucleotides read TGTGCCAGCAGCCTTGACAGGGGGCAAGACACTGAAGCTTTCTTT.

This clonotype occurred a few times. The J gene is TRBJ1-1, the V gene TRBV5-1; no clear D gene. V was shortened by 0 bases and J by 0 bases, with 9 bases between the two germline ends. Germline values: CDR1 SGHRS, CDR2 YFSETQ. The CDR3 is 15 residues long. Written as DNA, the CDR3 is TGCGCCAGCAGCTTGGAACCGGGATTGAACACTGAAGCTTTCTTT. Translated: CASSLEPGLNTEAFF.

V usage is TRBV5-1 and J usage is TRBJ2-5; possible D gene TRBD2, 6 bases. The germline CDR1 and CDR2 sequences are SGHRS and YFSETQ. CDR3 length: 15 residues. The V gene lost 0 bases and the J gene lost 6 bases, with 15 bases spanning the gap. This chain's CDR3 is CASSLDGSSVKTQYF. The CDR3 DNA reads TGCGCCAGCAGCTTGGACGGGAGCTCCGTCAAGACCCAGTACTTC.

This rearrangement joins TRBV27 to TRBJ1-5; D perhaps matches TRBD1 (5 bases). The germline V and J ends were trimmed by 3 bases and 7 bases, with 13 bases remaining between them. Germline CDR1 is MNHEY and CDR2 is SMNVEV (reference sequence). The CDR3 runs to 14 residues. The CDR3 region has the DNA TGTGCCAGCAGTTTTCAGGGTGTAGGACAGCCCCAGCATTTT. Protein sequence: CASSFQGVGQPQHF.

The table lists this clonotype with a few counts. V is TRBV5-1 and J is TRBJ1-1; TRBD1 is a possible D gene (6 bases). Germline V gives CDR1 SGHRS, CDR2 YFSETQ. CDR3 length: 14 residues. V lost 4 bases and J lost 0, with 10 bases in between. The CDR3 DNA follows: TGCGCCAGCAGCCCGGGGGCCGTGAACACTGAAGCTTTCTTT. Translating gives CASSPGAVNTEAFF.

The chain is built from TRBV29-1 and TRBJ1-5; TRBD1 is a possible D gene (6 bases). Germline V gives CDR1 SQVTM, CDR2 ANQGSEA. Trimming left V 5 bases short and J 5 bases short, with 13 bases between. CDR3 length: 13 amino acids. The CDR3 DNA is TGCAGCGTTTCAGACAGGTTCGATCAGCCCCAGCATTTT. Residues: CSVSDRFDQPQHF. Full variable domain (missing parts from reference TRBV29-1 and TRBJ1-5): SAVISQKPSRDICQRGTSLTIQCQVDSQVTMMFWYRQQPGQSLTLIATANQGSEATYESGFVIDKFPISRPNLTFSTLTVSNMSPEDSSIYLCSVSDRFDQPQHFGDGTRLSIL.

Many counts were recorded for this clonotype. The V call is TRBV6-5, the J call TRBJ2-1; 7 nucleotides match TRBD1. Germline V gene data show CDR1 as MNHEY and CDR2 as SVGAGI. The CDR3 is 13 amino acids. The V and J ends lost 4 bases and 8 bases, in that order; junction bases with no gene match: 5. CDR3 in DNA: TGTGCCAGCAGTTTTCACAGGGGTGATGAGCAGTTCTTC. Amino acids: CASSFHRGDEQFF.

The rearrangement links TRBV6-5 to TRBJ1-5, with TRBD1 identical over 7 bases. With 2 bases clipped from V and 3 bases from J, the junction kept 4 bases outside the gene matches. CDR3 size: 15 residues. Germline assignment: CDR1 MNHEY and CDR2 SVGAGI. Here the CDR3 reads CASSYHRGNNQPQHF. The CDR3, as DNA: TGTGCCAGCAGTTACCACAGGGGTAACAATCAGCCCCAGCATTTT.

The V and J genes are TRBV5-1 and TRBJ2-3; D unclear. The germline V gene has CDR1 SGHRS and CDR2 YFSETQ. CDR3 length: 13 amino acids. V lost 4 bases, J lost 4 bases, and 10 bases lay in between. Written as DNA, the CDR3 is TGCGCCAGCAGCCCTTCCATGGCAGATACGCAGTATTTT. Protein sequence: CASSPSMADTQYF.

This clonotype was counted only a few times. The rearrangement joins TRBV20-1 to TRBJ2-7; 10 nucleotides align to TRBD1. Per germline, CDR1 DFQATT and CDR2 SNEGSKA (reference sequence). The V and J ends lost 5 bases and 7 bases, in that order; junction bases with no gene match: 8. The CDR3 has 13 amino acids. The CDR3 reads CSASRQGADEQYF. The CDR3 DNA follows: TGCAGTGCTTCCCGACAGGGGGCTGATGAGCAGTACTTC.